This is a list of T cell receptor beta chains from one sample in a study of vaccination and CD4 T cells after COVID-19. TCRdb reanalysed the PCR reads using MiXCR and keeps one entry per CDR3 protein. The table records over 9,500 distinct CDR3 sequences, about 35% of them present only once. Their antigens are not known. Material: CD4+ T cells from blood, cultured in vitro. Every receptor here comes from a human donor in good health. Both conserved end residues are part of each CDR3. The order of the fields is V gene, J gene, CDR3 protein.

V gene: TRBV28
J gene: TRBJ2-5
CDR3 protein: CASGLSGGRKTQYF

V gene: TRBV28
J gene: TRBJ1-6
CDR3 protein: CAHGSSYNSPLHF

V gene: TRBV7-9
J gene: TRBJ2-5
CDR3 protein: CASSVGTVRLGTQYF

V gene: TRBV6-2/TRBV6-3
J gene: TRBJ1-2
CDR3 protein: CATSRTGSYGYTF

V gene: TRBV9
J gene: TRBJ2-5
CDR3 protein: CASSVSPLYQETQYF

V gene: TRBV20-1
J gene: TRBJ2-7
CDR3 protein: CSARAHGAGGNYEQYF

V gene: TRBV18
J gene: TRBJ1-5
CDR3 protein: CASSPQGPLSNQPQHF

V gene: TRBV7-9
J gene: TRBJ2-7
CDR3 protein: CASSFTQSSYEQYF

V gene: TRBV5-1
J gene: TRBJ2-5
CDR3 protein: CASSLRGYLQETQYF

V gene: TRBV7-9
J gene: TRBJ1-1
CDR3 protein: CASSPSGWPGAFF

V gene: TRBV28
J gene: TRBJ2-4
CDR3 protein: CASSFPSGGGNIQYF

V gene: TRBV10-3
J gene: TRBJ1-5
CDR3 protein: CAVGTDSNQPQHF

V gene: TRBV7-9
J gene: TRBJ2-1
CDR3 protein: CASSPDRVYNEQFF

V gene: TRBV7-9
J gene: TRBJ1-1
CDR3 protein: CASSSPGAATEAFF

V gene: TRBV7-2
J gene: TRBJ2-2
CDR3 protein: CASTPAPTNTGELFF

V gene: TRBV7-7
J gene: TRBJ2-2
CDR3 protein: CASSLSGSGELFF